This is a list of T cell receptor beta chains from one sample in a study of TIL therapy for anti-PD-1-resistant metastatic lung cancer. Some clones are missing from TCRdb's copy, which holds only in-frame ones; the method was immunoSEQ multiplex PCR. The sample comprises more than 90,000 clones, about three fifths of which are singletons, and 11% rests with the top ten. The source material was tumor tissue, sampled at baseline. The receptors were gathered from a person between 30 and 80 years old with non-small cell lung cancer. The CDR3 runs from the conserved cysteine through the conserved F or W. The D gene is left open where the match is weak. Only some rows state a clone size, as once, few, many or a class for expanded clones.

j_gene | v_gene | d_gene | abundance | CDR3aa | CDR3nt
TRBJ1-1 | TRBV5-6 | TRBD1 | NA | CASSLARGQRTMNTEAFF | TGTGCCAGCAGCTTGGCCAGGGGACAGAGGACTATGAACACTGAAGCTTTCTTT
TRBJ1-2 | TRBV3-1/TRBV3-2 | TRBD1 | few | CASSPRTGCEFFYGYTF | TGTGCCAGCAGCCCCCGGACAGGTTGTGAGTTTTTCTATGGCTACACCTTC
TRBJ1-6 | TRBV4-1 | NA | NA | CASSQGRRDLNSPLHF | TGCGCCAGCAGCCAAGGAAGGAGGGACCTAAATTCACCCCTCCACTTT
TRBJ2-1 | TRBV20-1 | NA | once | CSASRVEQFF | TGCAGTGCTAGTCGTGTTGAGCAGTTCTTC
TRBJ2-3 | TRBV4-1 | NA | few | CASSPLSTDTQYF | TGCGCCAGCAGCCCGCTAAGCACAGATACGCAGTATTTT
TRBJ2-5 | TRBV24-1 | NA | few | CATSGGWEGETQYF | TGTGCCACCAGTGGGGGGTGGGAAGGAGAGACCCAGTACTTC
TRBJ2-1 | TRBV5-4 | TRBD2 | NA | CASSTSPRDEQFF | TGTGCCAGCTCGACTAGCCCTCGGGATGAGCAGTTCTTC
TRBJ2-5 | TRBV9 | NA | NA | CATYQETQYF | TGTGCCACCTACCAAGAGACCCAGTACTTC
TRBJ2-1 | TRBV7-6 | TRBD1 | many | CASRRDRGTGNEQFF | TGTGCCAGCAGGAGGGACAGGGGAACGGGAAATGAGCAGTTCTTC
TRBJ1-5 | TRBV28 | NA | NA | CASSSDRRNQPQHF | TGTGCCAGCAGTTCCGACAGGAGAAATCAGCCCCAGCATTTT
TRBJ1-2 | TRBV12-3/TRBV12-4 | NA | many | CASSRTVYGYTF | TGTGCCAGCAGCCGGACAGTTTATGGCTACACCTTC
TRBJ2-6 | TRBV27 | TRBD1 | NA | CASSFLGQGFPGANVLTF | TGTGCCAGCAGTTTCCTGGGACAGGGGTTCCCTGGGGCCAACGTCCTGACTTTC
TRBJ2-7 | TRBV27 | NA | NA | CASSPREWGEQYF | TGTGCCAGCAGTCCCCGGGAGTGGGGCGAGCAGTACTTC
TRBJ1-2 | TRBV7-9 | NA | NA | CTEGDGYTF | TGCACCGAGGGAGACGGCTACACCTTC
TRBJ1-5 | TRBV6-5 | NA | NA | CASTYGQNNQPQHF | TGTGCCAGCACATATGGACAGAACAATCAGCCCCAGCATTTT
TRBJ1-6 | TRBV28 | NA | NA | CASSFLGSSPRYNSPLHF | TGTGCCAGCAGTTTCCTCGGGAGCTCCCCTAGGTATAATTCACCCCTCCACTTT
TRBJ1-1 | TRBV5-1 | NA | NA | CASSLVGQGAFF | TGCGCCAGCAGCTTGGTTGGGCAGGGAGCTTTCTTT
TRBJ2-1 | TRBV15 | NA | NA | CATSRDPGGSRNEQFF | TGTGCCACCAGCAGAGATCCTGGAGGCAGTAGAAATGAGCAGTTCTTC
TRBJ2-3 | TRBV7-6 | TRBD2 | NA | CASSLSLAGGTDTQYF | TGTGCCAGCAGCTTATCGCTAGCGGGGGGCACAGATACGCAGTATTTT
TRBJ1-6 | TRBV20-1 | NA | NA | CSASLQVTSYNSPLHF | TGCAGTGCTAGTCTGCAGGTGACCTCCTATAATTCACCCCTCCACTTT
TRBJ1-1 | TRBV6-5 | TRBD1 | once | CASRELRTGNTEAFF | TGTGCCAGCAGAGAGCTGAGGACAGGGAACACTGAAGCTTTCTTT
TRBJ2-5 | TRBV11-1 | NA | NA | CASSSWGQGKYF | TGTGCCAGCAGCTCCTGGGGGCAAGGGAAGTACTTC
TRBJ1-4 | TRBV3-1/TRBV3-2 | NA | once | CASSHQTAATNEKLFF | TGTGCCAGCAGCCACCAGACGGCTGCAACTAATGAAAAACTGTTTTTT
TRBJ2-7 | TRBV3-1/TRBV3-2 | NA | few | CASSLTIPAYEQYF | TGTGCCAGCAGCCTGACTATCCCAGCCTACGAGCAGTACTTC
TRBJ2-1 | TRBV6-2/TRBV6-3 | TRBD2 | many | CASSPSGGQGEQFF | TGTGCCAGCAGCCCTAGCGGGGGGCAGGGTGAGCAGTTCTTC
TRBJ1-2 | TRBV6-5 | NA | NA | CASMWGGANYGYTF | TGTGCCAGCATGTGGGGAGGAGCTAACTATGGCTACACCTTC
TRBJ1-4 | TRBV6-5 | TRBD1 | NA | CASGGTGNEKLFF | TGTGCCAGCGGAGGGACAGGGAATGAAAAACTGTTTTTT
TRBJ1-6 | TRBV11-2 | NA | NA | CASSLGGLPNSPLHF | TGTGCCAGCAGCTTAGGAGGCCTTCCTAATTCACCCCTCCACTTT
TRBJ2-1 | TRBV6-2/TRBV6-3 | NA | NA | CASSYGERGGNEQFF | TGTGCCAGCAGTTACGGAGAGAGGGGTGGCAATGAGCAGTTCTTC
TRBJ2-1 | TRBV9 | TRBD2 | NA | CASSVGLAVGNEQFF | TGTGCCAGCAGCGTGGGACTAGCGGTGGGCAATGAGCAGTTCTTC
TRBJ2-4 | TRBV9 | NA | NA | CASSDKVTNIQYF | TGTGCCAGCAGCGACAAGGTCACGAACATTCAGTACTTC
TRBJ2-3 | TRBV30 | TRBD2 | NA | CAWDEAGGLDTQYF | TGTGCCTGGGATGAAGCGGGGGGCCTGGATACGCAGTATTTT
TRBJ2-3 | TRBV7-9 | TRBD2 | medium-sized | CASSLTSSGGADTQYF | TGTGCCAGCAGCTTAACGTCTAGCGGGGGGGCAGATACGCAGTATTTT
TRBJ1-1 | TRBV19 | NA | NA | CASSIGQGGTEAFF | TGTGCCAGTAGTATAGGGCAGGGTGGCACTGAAGCTTTCTTT
TRBJ2-1 | TRBV6-5 | TRBD2 | NA | CASSPSGTYNEQFF | TGTGCCAGCAGTCCTAGCGGGACCTACAATGAGCAGTTCTTC
TRBJ2-1 | TRBV14 | TRBD2 | few | CASSHIAGGLNEQFF | TGTGCCAGCAGCCATATAGCGGGAGGGCTCAATGAGCAGTTCTTC
TRBJ2-7 | TRBV3-1/TRBV3-2 | TRBD2 | NA | CASSQDGKRGTTKQYF | TGTGCCAGCAGCCAAGATGGCAAGCGGGGGACTACGAAGCAGTACTTC
TRBJ2-3 | TRBV4-1 | NA | NA | CASSQTRGGGGSRTDTQYF | TGCGCCAGCAGCCAAACTCGGGGCGGAGGGGGTTCTAGGACAGATACGCAGTATTTT
TRBJ1-1 | TRBV7-3 | NA | few | CASSLEGDTEAFF | TGTGCCAGCAGCTTAGAGGGGGACACTGAAGCTTTCTTT
TRBJ2-7 | TRBV30 | NA | many | CAWSVLRGKRAYEQYF | TGTGCCTGGAGTGTACTAAGGGGGAAAAGAGCCTACGAGCAGTACTTC
TRBJ2-3 | TRBV5-4 | TRBD2 | NA | CASSPSTSGTDTQYF | TGTGCCAGCAGCCCCTCGACTAGCGGCACAGATACGCAGTATTTT
TRBJ2-1 | TRBV19 | NA | NA | CASGYNEQFF | TGTGCCAGTGGCTACAATGAGCAGTTCTTC
TRBJ2-3 | TRBV24-1 | TRBD2 | NA | CATSDRGLAGQYF | TGTGCCACCAGTGATAGGGGCCTAGCGGGACAGTATTTT
TRBJ2-7 | TRBV5-6 | NA | NA | CASSLYGTGSYEQYF | TGTGCCAGCAGCTTGTACGGGACGGGATCCTACGAGCAGTACTTC
TRBJ2-2 | TRBV4-1 | TRBD2 | NA | CARSRRWGVRGEDGELFF | TGCGCCCGCAGCCGCCGTTGGGGGGTGCGGGGGGAGGACGGGGAGCTGTTTTTT
TRBJ1-2 | TRBV27 | NA | once | CASFRIGTDDGYTF | TGTGCCAGCTTCAGAATTGGGACCGATGATGGCTACACCTTC